Following are 28 T cell receptor beta chains from one sample sequenced in a study of T cells in Graves' hyperthyroidism and ophthalmopathy. RNA transcripts gave rise to amplified TCR beta CDR3 regions. TCR CDR3 regions were first amplified by RT-PCR with HTBI primers. MiXCR was run by TCRdb on the multiplex PCR reads, yielding one entry per CDR3 protein. This sample has about 130,000 distinct CDR3 sequences, with approximately 20% found just once. Sequenced: blood. Receptors originate from a woman in her fifties or sixties with Graves' hyperthyroidism that later progressed to Graves' ophthalmopathy.

This clonotype was counted a few times. CDR3 amino acids: CASSPHNTGELFF. In nucleotides, the CDR3 is TGCGCCAGCAGCCCGCATAACACCGGGGAGCTGTTTTTT. V usage is TRBV4-1 and J usage is TRBJ2-2; D uncertain. V dropped 4 bases and J dropped 2 bases, with 5 bases sitting between them. CDR3 length equals 13 residues. The V gene's germline CDR1 is MGHRA and CDR2 YSYEKL.

In this sample, this clonotype turned up many times. The chain carries TRBV2 and TRBJ1-2; D call uncertain. The germline gives CDR1 SNHLY, CDR2 FYNNEI. Trimming cost V 3 bases and J 3 bases, with 8 bases left between them. The CDR3 has 13 residues. CDR3 residues: CASSEVAYYGYTF. The CDR3 nucleotides read TGTGCCAGCAGTGAGGTAGCCTACTATGGCTACACCTTC.

The table lists this clonotype with many counts. J is TRBJ1-2 and V is TRBV7-9; D is uncertain. The CDR3 extends over 12 amino acids. The ends were cut back, 2 bases at V and 5 bases at J, with 6 bases in the middle. Germline CDR1 and CDR2: SEHNR and FQNEAQ (reference sequence). The CDR3 nucleotides are TGTGCCAGCAGCTTAAACCTATATGGCTACACCTTC. The encoded protein is CASSLNLYGYTF.

This clonotype occurred many times. The CDR3 protein is CASSTGETQYF. The CDR3 nucleotides are TGTGCCAGCAGTACCGGGGAGACCCAGTACTTC. The genes are TRBV12-3 or TRBV12-4 and TRBJ2-5; D unclear. The CDR3 is 11 residues long. V lost 5 bases and J lost 5, with 6 bases in between.

The V gene is TRBV19, the J gene TRBJ1-1; 7 positions agree with TRBD1. From germline, CDR1 is LNHDA and CDR2 SQIVND (reference sequence). The J segment lost 5 bases and the V segment lost 6 bases, leaving 9 bases of the junction unmatched. This CDR3 is built from 14 residues. The DNA for the CDR3 is TGTGCCAGTAGGGGAAAAGGGGGCAGGACTGAAGCTTTCTTT. Translation gives CASRGKGGRTEAFF.

This clonotype was counted ten times or more. The genes are TRBV30 and TRBJ1-6; D is perhaps TRBD1 (5 bases). CDR1 is GTSNPN and CDR2 is SVGIG in the germline V gene (reference sequence). The CDR3 consists of 13 residues. The CDR3 spells CARRGKGNSPLHF. CDR3 bases: TGTGCGCGGCGGGGGAAAGGGAATTCACCCCTCCACTTT.

The chain carries TRBV20-1 and TRBJ2-7; 8 bases agree with TRBD1. Germline-derived CDR1 and CDR2 are DFQATT and SNEGSKA (reference sequence). This CDR3 is built from 13 residues. Losses at the gene ends were 6 bases for V and 5 bases for J; bases not matched to a gene: 9. The CDR3 loop is CSAPGQVGDEQYF. The CDR3, as DNA: TGCAGTGCCCCGGGACAGGTGGGAGACGAGCAGTACTTC.

The chain is built from TRBV7-9 and TRBJ2-5; 7 bases fit TRBD2. CDR3 size: 14 residues. Unmatched junction bases numbered 3, after V lost 4 bases and J lost 1 base. Germline loops: CDR1 SEHNR, CDR2 FQNEAQ (reference sequence). The CDR3 nucleotides read TGTGCCAGCAGCTCCCGGACTAGCCAAGAGACCCAGTACTTC. Amino acids: CASSSRTSQETQYF.

This clonotype was counted many times. This chain uses TRBV28 with TRBJ2-3, with TRBD1 matching 7 bases. From germline, CDR1 is MDHEN and CDR2 SYDVKM. CDR3 size: 15 residues. V shed 2 bases and J 5 bases; nucleotides not matched to a gene: 7. CDR3 amino acids: CASSLKGQGEDTQYF. DNA of the CDR3: TGTGCCAGCAGTTTAAAGGGCCAGGGGGAAGATACGCAGTATTTT.

There are a few counts of this clonotype. This chain uses TRBV11-2 with TRBJ2-1; D remains ambiguous. This CDR3 is built from 12 residues. The germline V gene encodes CDR1 SGHAT and CDR2 FQNNGV. The V gene lost 0 bases and the J gene lost 9 bases, with 6 bases spanning the gap. CDR3: CASSLELGEQFF. In nucleotides, the CDR3 is TGTGCCAGCAGCTTAGAGTTGGGTGAGCAGTTCTTC.

V and J are TRBV11-3 and TRBJ1-5; the D gene is possibly TRBD1 (5 bases). The germline V gene encodes CDR1 SGHNT and CDR2 YENEEA. Trimming took 2 bases from V and 7 from J, leaving 12 bases between them. This CDR3 has 14 residues. CDR3 in DNA: TGTGCCAGCAGCTTAAAGAGGGACGTACAGCCCCAGCATTTT. Translation: CASSLKRDVQPQHF.

The rearrangement links TRBV20-1 to TRBJ2-5; tentative D call: TRBD1 (6 bases). V was pared by 3 bases and J by 0 bases, with 8 bases between. Looked up from germline, CDR1 is DFQATT and CDR2 is SNEGSKA (reference sequence). This CDR3 is built from 13 residues. CDR3 loop: CSASQGYQETQYF. The DNA for the CDR3 is TGCAGTGCTAGTCAGGGGTACCAAGAGACCCAGTACTTC.

There are a few counts of this clonotype. The rearrangement joins TRBV18 to TRBJ2-7; 7 bases align to TRBD2. Germline V lookup: CDR1 KGHSH, CDR2 LQKENI. Trimming took 6 bases from V and 2 from J; bases not matched to a gene: 7. The length of the CDR3 is 14 residues. The CDR3 nucleotides are TGTGCCAGCTCCCGGGGGGAAAACACCTACGAGCAGTACTTC. As protein: CASSRGENTYEQYF.

This clonotype has at least ten counts. The chain uses TRBV6-1 and TRBJ2-3, with 8 bases matching TRBD2. With 6 bases clipped from V and 2 bases from J, the junction kept 16 bases outside the gene matches. Germline V gene data show CDR1 as MNHNS and CDR2 as SASEGT. CDR3 size: 18 residues. Here the CDR3 DNA reads TGTGCCAGCAGCAATCCTAACGTAGGAGCGGGGGTCACAGATACGCAGTATTTT. Its translation is CASSNPNVGAGVTDTQYF.

V usage is TRBV3-1 and J usage is TRBJ2-5, with 9 positions matching TRBD2. Germline V gives CDR1 LGHDT, CDR2 YNNKEL (reference sequence). This CDR3 comprises 19 residues. J gave up 5 bases and V 5 bases, and 21 bases lay outside the gene matches. CDR3 in amino acids: CASSKGMASGALSGETQYF. The CDR3 DNA reads TGTGCCAGCAGCAAAGGGATGGCTAGCGGGGCCCTTAGCGGGGAGACCCAGTACTTC.

The sample holds many counts of this clonotype. The chain links TRBV11-2 to TRBJ2-3; TRBD2 matches at 9 bases. Germline CDR1 SGHAT, CDR2 FQNNGV. This CDR3 has 18 residues. V lost 0 bases and J lost 2; bases outside the gene matches: 9. The CDR3 reads CASSLDRPTSGLTDTQYF. In nucleotides, the CDR3 is TGTGCCAGCAGCTTAGATCGACCGACTAGCGGACTCACAGATACGCAGTATTTT.

This clonotype has only a few counts. The genes are TRBV30 and TRBJ2-7, with 11 bases aligning to TRBD2. V shed 2 bases, J shed 6 bases, and the junction held 6 bases outside the gene matches. Germline V gives CDR1 GTSNPN, CDR2 SVGIG (reference sequence). This CDR3 has 14 residues. The CDR3, as DNA: TGTGCCTGGAGTAGACTAGCGGGAATGAGCGAGCAGTACTTC. The encoded protein is CAWSRLAGMSEQYF. The full variable domain, completed using reference TRBV30 and TRBJ2-7, is SQTIHQWPATLVQPVGSPLSLECTVEGTSNPNLYWYRQAAGRGLQLLFYSVGIGQISSEVPQNLSASRPQDRQFILSSKKLLLSDSGFYLCAWSRLAGMSEQYFGPGTRLTVT.

There are many counts of this clonotype. The chain joins TRBV20-1 to TRBJ1-1; possibly TRBD1 for D (5 bases). Trimming pared 6 bases from V and 11 bases from J, leaving 13 bases between. Germline V lookup: CDR1 DFQATT, CDR2 SNEGSKA (reference sequence). The CDR3 length is 10 residues. This CDR3 reads CSAIQEGAFF. CDR3 nucleotide sequence: TGCAGTGCCATACAGGAAGGGGCTTTCTTT.

J is TRBJ1-5 and V is TRBV5-6; no definite D call. Germline CDR1 and CDR2: SGHDT and YYEEEE. There are 15 residues in the CDR3. V was cut by 0 bases and J by 4 bases, with 11 bases left in between. Here the CDR3 reads CASSLGRQWNQPQHF. For the CDR3, the DNA is TGTGCCAGCAGCTTGGGCCGGCAGTGGAATCAGCCCCAGCATTTT.

The V gene is TRBV29-1, the J gene TRBJ1-2; D is possibly TRBD1 (6 bases). Between the trimmed V and J ends, which lost 0 bases and 3 bases, there was a span of 11 bases. CDR1 and CDR2 from the germline V gene are SQVTM and ANQGSEA. This CDR3 region has 14 residues. The CDR3 DNA sequence: TGCAGCGTTGAAGAGTGGGGGGCTGACTATGGCTACACCTTC. Its translation is CSVEEWGADYGYTF.

Comments on this clonotype: This could be a read error, since a much larger clone is one nucleotide away. The rearrangement uses TRBV7-2 and TRBJ2-5; 7 bases are shared with TRBD2. V was pared by 6 bases and J by 4 bases, with 11 bases of the junction left unmatched. Germline assignment: CDR1 SGHTA and CDR2 FQGNSA. The CDR3 has 15 amino acids. The CDR3 coding sequence is TGTGCCAGCAGTTCGGGGGGAGGGCCGCGAGAGACCCAGTACTTC. Protein product: CASSSGGGPRETQYF.

The CDR3 bases are TGCAGTGCTAGTCCAAGGACTAGCGGGAGAAATTCCTACAATGAGCAGTTCTTC. This encodes CSASPRTSGRNSYNEQFF. V is TRBV20-1 and J is TRBJ2-1, with 13 positions matching TRBD2. Germline loops: CDR1 DFQATT, CDR2 SNEGSKA (reference sequence). The CDR3 runs 18 residues. Germline trimming cut 3 bases from V and 1 base from J; bases unmatched to any gene: 9.

This clonotype occurred many times. The chain couples TRBV7-9 to TRBJ1-5; D possibly corresponds to TRBD1 (5 bases). CDR3 size: 12 residues. The germline CDR1 and CDR2 sequences are SEHNR and FQNEAQ (reference sequence). Trimming pared 3 bases from V and 7 bases from J, leaving 7 bases between. CDR3 in DNA: TGTGCCAGCAGCTTGGGGGAACAGCCCCAGCATTTT. As protein: CASSLGEQPQHF. Using reference TRBV7-9 and TRBJ1-5 for the parts outside the CDR3, the full variable domain is DTGVSQNPRHKITKRGQNVTFRCDPISEHNRLYWYRQTLGQGPEFLTYFQNEAQLEKSRLLSDRFSAERPKGSFSTLEIQRTEQGDSAMYLCASSLGEQPQHFGDGTRLSIL.

The V and J genes are TRBV27 and TRBJ2-5; 13 positions match TRBD2. The germline CDR1 and CDR2 sequences are MNHEY and SMNVEV (reference sequence). This CDR3 contains 16 residues. V was clipped by 4 bases and J by 4 bases; unmatched bases: 6. The CDR3: CASSSLAGGPRETQYF. Written as DNA, the CDR3 is TGTGCCAGCAGTTCACTAGCGGGAGGGCCGCGAGAGACCCAGTACTTC.

V and J are TRBV9 and TRBJ2-1, with 11 bases that match TRBD2. Germline V lookup: CDR1 SGDLS, CDR2 YYNGEE. J lost 3 bases, V lost 4 bases, and 12 bases had no gene match. The CDR3 runs 18 residues. CDR3 loop: CASSPWGSGTSGYNEQFF. In DNA, the CDR3 is TGTGCCAGCAGCCCCTGGGGGTCCGGGACTAGCGGCTACAATGAGCAGTTCTTC.

This clonotype was recorded only once. The V and J genes are TRBV24-1 and TRBJ2-1; perhaps D is TRBD1 or TRBD2 (5 bases each). From germline, CDR1 is KGHDR and CDR2 SFDVKD. The CDR3 has 16 residues. Trimming cost V 2 bases and J 3 bases, with 13 bases left between them. The chain's CDR3 is CATSDSGTARYNEQFF. The CDR3 region has the DNA TGTGCCACCAGTGATTCCGGGACGGCGCGCTACAATGAGCAGTTCTTC.

This rearrangement joins TRBV6-1 to TRBJ1-5, with no clear D. CDR1 and CDR2 from the germline V gene are MNHNS and SASEGT. The CDR3 is 16 residues long. Trimming cost V 6 bases and J 3 bases, with 18 bases left between them. The CDR3 DNA reads TGTGCCAGCAGCCCCCGAGGACGGAATCCCAATCAGCCCCAGCATTTT. Translation: CASSPRGRNPNQPQHF.

This clonotype was seen a single time. V gene TRBV11-2 combines with J gene TRBJ2-1; D might be TRBD1 (6 bases). CDR3 length: 14 amino acids. CDR1 is SGHAT and CDR2 is FQNNGV in the germline V gene. The germline V and J ends were trimmed by 4 bases and 6 bases, with 13 bases remaining between them. The CDR3: CASSWDTAGNEQFF. The CDR3 bases are TGTGCCAGCAGCTGGGACACCGCAGGCAATGAGCAGTTCTTC.